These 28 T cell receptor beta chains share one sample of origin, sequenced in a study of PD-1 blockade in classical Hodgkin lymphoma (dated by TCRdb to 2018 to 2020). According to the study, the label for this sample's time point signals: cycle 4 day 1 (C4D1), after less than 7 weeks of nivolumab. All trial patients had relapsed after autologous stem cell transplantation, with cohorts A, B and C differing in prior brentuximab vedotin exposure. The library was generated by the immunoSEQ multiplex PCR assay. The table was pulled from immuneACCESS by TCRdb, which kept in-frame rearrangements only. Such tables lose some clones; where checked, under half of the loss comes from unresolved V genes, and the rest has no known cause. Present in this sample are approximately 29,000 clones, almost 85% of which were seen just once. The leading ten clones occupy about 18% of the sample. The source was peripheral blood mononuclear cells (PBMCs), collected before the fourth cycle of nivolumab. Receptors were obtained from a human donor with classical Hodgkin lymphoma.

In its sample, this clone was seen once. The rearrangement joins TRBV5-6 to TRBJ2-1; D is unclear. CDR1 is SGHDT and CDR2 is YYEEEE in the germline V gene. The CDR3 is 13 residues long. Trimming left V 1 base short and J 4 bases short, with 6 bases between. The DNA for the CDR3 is TGTGCCAGCAGCTTGAACAGTTACAATGAGCAGTTCTTC. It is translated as CASSLNSYNEQFF. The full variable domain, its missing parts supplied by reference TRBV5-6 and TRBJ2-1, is DAGVTQSPTHLIKTRGQQVTLRCSPKSGHDTVSWYQQALGQGPQFIFQYYEEEERQRGNFPDRFSGHQFPNYSSELNVNALLLGDSALYLCASSLNSYNEQFFGPGTRLTVL.

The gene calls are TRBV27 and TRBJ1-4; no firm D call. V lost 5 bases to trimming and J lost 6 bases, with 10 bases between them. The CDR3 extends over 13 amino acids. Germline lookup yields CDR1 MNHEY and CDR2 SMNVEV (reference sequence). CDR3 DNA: TGTGCCAGCAGTCCCCACTTGGATGAAAAACTGTTTTTT. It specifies CASSPHLDEKLFF.

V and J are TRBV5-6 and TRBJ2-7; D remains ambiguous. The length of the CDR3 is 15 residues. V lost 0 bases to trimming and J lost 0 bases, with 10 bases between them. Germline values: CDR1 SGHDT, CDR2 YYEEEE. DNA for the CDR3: TGTGCCAGCAGCTTGGCCTACAGCCGCTCCTACGAGCAGTACTTC. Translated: CASSLAYSRSYEQYF.

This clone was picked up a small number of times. The CDR3 loop is CASSSEGEAWSSTDTQYF. Written as DNA, the CDR3 is TGTGCCAGCAGTTCCGAAGGGGAGGCCTGGTCTAGCACAGATACGCAGTATTTT. V is TRBV27 and J is TRBJ2-3; perhaps TRBD2 as D (6 bases). The CDR3 length is 18 residues. Germline CDR1 reads MNHEY; CDR2 reads SMNVEV (reference sequence). Trimming stripped 4 bases from V and 0 bases from J, with 20 bases between.

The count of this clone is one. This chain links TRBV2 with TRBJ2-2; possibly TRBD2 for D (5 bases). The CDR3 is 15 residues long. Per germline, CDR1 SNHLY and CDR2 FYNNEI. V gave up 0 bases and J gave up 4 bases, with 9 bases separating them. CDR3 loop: CASSEAPDSTGELFF. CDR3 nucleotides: TGTGCCAGCAGTGAAGCGCCGGACTCCACCGGGGAGCTGTTTTTT.

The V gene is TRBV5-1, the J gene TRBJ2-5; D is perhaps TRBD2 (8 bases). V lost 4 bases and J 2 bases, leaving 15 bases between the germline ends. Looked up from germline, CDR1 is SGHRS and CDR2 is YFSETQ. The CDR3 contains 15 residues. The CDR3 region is CASSIGRGLQETQYF. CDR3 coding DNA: TGCGCCAGCAGCATCGGGAGGGGGCTTCAAGAGACCCAGTACTTC.

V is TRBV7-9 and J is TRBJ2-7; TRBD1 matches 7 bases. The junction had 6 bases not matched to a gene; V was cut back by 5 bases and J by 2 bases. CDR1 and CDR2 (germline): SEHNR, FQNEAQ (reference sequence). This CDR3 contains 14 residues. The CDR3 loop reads CASSPRDRTYEQYF. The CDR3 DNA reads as TGTGCCAGCAGCCCACGGGACAGAACCTACGAGCAGTACTTC.

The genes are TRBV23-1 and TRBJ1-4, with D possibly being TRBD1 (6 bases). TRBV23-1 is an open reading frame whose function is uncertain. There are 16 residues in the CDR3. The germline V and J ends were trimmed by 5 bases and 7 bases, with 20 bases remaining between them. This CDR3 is CASSFPRGADGEKLFF. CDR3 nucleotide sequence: TGCGCCAGCAGTTTTCCCCGGGGGGCAGATGGTGAAAAACTGTTTTTT.

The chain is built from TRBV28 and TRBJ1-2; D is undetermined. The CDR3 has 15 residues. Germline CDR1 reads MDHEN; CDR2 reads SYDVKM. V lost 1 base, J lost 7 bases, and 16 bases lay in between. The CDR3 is CASSLFVRRRGGYTF. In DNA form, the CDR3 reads TGTGCCAGCAGTTTATTCGTCAGGCGGCGCGGTGGCTACACCTTC.

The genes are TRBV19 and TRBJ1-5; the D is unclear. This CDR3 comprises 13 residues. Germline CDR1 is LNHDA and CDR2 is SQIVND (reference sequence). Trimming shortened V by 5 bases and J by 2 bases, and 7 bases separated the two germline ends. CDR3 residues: CASSPRGNQPQHF. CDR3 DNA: TGTGCCAGTAGTCCCCGGGGCAATCAGCCCCAGCATTTT.

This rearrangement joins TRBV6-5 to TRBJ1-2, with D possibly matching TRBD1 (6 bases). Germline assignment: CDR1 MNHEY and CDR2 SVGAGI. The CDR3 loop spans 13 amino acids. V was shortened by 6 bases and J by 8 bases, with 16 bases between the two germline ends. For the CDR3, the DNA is TGTGCCAGCAGCCCTATGGGGGCGCCCGGCTACACCTTC. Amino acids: CASSPMGAPGYTF.

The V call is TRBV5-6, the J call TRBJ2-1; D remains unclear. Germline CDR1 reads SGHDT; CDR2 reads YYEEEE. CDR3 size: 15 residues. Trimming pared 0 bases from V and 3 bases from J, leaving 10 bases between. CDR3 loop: CASSLVTTRYNEQFF. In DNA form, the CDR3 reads TGTGCCAGCAGCTTGGTTACAACCCGCTACAATGAGCAGTTCTTC.

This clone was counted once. The CDR3 is CASSQRGGLDDTQYF. CDR3 nucleotides: TGTGCCAGCTCGCAGCGGGGGGGCCTAGATGATACGCAGTATTTT. The chain carries TRBV4-2 and TRBJ2-3; TRBD2 matches 10 bases. With 8 bases clipped from V and 6 bases from J, the junction kept 11 bases outside the gene matches. The CDR3 extends over 15 amino acids. CDR1 and CDR2 from the germline V gene are LGHNA and YNFKEQ.

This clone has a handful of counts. CDR3 DNA: TGTGCCAGCAGTGTTTACAGGGAGATTACCGGGGAGCTGTTTTTT. Amino acids: CASSVYREITGELFF. The chain joins TRBV2 to TRBJ2-2; perhaps TRBD1 as D (6 bases). This CDR3 region has 15 residues. Between the trimmed V and J ends, which lost 4 bases and 5 bases, there was a span of 14 bases. Germline V gene data show CDR1 as SNHLY and CDR2 as FYNNEI.

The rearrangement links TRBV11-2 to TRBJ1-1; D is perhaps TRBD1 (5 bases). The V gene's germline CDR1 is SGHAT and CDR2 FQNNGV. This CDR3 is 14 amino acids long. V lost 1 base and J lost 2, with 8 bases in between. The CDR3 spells CASSLGQSNTEAFF. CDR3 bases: TGTGCCAGCAGCTTAGGACAGAGTAACACTGAAGCTTTCTTT.

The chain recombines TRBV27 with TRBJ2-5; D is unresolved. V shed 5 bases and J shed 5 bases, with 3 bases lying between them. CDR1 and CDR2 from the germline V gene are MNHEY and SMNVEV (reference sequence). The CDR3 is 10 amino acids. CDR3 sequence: CASSGETQYF. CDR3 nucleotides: TGTGCCAGCAGTGGGGAGACCCAGTACTTC.

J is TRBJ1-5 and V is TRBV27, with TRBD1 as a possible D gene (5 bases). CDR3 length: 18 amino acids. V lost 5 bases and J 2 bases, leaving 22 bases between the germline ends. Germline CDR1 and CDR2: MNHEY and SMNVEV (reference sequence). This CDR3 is CASSPTGPVEVGNQPQHF. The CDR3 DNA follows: TGTGCCAGCAGTCCGACGGGGCCGGTTGAAGTTGGCAATCAGCCCCAGCATTTT.

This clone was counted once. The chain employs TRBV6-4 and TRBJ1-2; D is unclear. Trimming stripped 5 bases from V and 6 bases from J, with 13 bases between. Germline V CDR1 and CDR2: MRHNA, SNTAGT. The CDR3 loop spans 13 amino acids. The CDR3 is CASSTRPEDGYTF. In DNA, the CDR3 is TGTGCCAGCAGTACAAGGCCAGAAGATGGCTACACCTTC.

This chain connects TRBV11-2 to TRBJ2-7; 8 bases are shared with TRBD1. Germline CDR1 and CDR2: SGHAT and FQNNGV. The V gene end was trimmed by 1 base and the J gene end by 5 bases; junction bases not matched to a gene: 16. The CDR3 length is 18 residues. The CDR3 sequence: CASSLGTPGQERLDEQYF. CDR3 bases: TGTGCCAGCAGCTTAGGCACTCCGGGACAGGAGCGTCTCGACGAGCAGTACTTC.

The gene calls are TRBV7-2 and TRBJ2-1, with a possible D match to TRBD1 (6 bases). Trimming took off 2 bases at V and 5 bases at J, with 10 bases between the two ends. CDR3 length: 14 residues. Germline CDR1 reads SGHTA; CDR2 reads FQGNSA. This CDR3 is CASSLRGQDNEQFF. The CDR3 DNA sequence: TGTGCCAGCAGCTTACGGGGACAAGACAATGAGCAGTTCTTC.

The CDR3 region has the DNA TGTGCCATCTCCGTCGCCGGCGGCCGCTCTGGAAACACCATATATTTT. As protein: CAISVAGGRSGNTIYF. This sequence joins TRBV10-3 and TRBJ1-3; no reliable D call. Trimming removed 8 bases at V and 0 bases at J, with 17 bases between. The CDR3 has 16 residues. From germline, CDR1 is ENHRY and CDR2 SYGVKD.

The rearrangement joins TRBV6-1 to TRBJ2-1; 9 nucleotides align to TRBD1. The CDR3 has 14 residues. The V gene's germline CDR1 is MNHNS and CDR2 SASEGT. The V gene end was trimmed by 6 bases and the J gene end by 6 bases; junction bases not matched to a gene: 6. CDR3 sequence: CASRGTGLSNEQFF. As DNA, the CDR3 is TGTGCCAGCAGAGGGACAGGGTTGTCCAATGAGCAGTTCTTC.

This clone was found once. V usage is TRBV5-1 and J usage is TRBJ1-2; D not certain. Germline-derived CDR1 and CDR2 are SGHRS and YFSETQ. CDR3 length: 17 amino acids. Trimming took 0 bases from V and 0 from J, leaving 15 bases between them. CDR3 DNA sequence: TGCGCCAGCAGCTTGGTGGGTGTAGGGAGATCTAACTATGGCTACACCTTC. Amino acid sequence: CASSLVGVGRSNYGYTF.

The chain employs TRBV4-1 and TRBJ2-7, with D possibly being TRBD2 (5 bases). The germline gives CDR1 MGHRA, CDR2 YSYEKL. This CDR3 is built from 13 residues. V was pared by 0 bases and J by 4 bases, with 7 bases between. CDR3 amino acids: CASSQDRGYEQYF. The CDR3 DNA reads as TGCGCCAGCAGCCAAGATCGGGGTTACGAGCAGTACTTC.

The CDR3 bases are TGTGCCTGGAGTGTCGGAACAGGAGGGAGGGAAGAGACCCAGTACTTC. Translated, it gives CAWSVGTGGREETQYF. This sequence joins TRBV30 and TRBJ2-5; 7 positions agree with TRBD2. The junction had 10 bases not matched to a gene; V was cut back by 0 bases and J by 3 bases. Per germline, CDR1 GTSNPN and CDR2 SVGIG (reference sequence). The CDR3 sequence is 16 residues long.

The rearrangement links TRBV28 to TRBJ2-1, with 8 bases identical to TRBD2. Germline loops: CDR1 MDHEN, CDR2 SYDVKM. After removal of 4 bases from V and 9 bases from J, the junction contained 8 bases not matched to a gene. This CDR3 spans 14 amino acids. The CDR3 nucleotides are TGTGCCAGCAGTTCCAGCGGGGGTATAGGTGAGCAGTTCTTC. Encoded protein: CASSSSGGIGEQFF. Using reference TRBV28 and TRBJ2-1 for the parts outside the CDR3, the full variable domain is DVKVTQSSRYLVKRTGEKVFLECVQDMDHENMFWYRQDPGLGLRLIYFSYDVKMKEKGDIPEGYSVSREKKERFSLILESASTNQTSMYLCASSSSGGIGEQFFGPGTRLTVL.

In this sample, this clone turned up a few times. The CDR3 DNA reads TGTGCCAGCAGTTGGGGGAGAGGGGCCCCTCTCTATGGCTACACCTTC. Its translation: CASSWGRGAPLYGYTF. The genes are TRBV28 and TRBJ1-2; D might be TRBD1 (5 bases). Deletions cut 4 bases from V and 4 bases from J, with 19 bases between. The CDR3 extends over 16 amino acids. Germline CDR1 reads MDHEN; CDR2 reads SYDVKM.

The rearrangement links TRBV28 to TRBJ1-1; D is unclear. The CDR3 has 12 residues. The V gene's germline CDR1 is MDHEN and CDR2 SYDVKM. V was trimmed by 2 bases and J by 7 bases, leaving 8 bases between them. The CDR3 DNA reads TGTGCCAGCAGTTTACTCGGGCTTGAAGCTTTCTTT. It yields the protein CASSLLGLEAFF.